Below are 19 T cell receptor beta chains sequenced from a single sample in a study of shared clonotypes between healthy human individuals. Clones were sequenced by immunoSEQ multiplex PCR, and TCRdb holds only the in-frame ones, with some missing. The table records some 1,400,000 clones, roughly 96% of them present only once. What was sequenced was naive CD4+ T cells sorted from blood. Subset in this sample: CD45RA+ positively selected. These receptors were taken from a young man in good health.

V and J are TRBV14 and TRBJ1-1, with unresolved D. Trimming took off 1 base at V and 6 bases at J, with 30 bases between the two ends. The CDR3 is 20 amino acids. Germline CDR1 reads SGHDN; CDR2 reads FVKESK. The CDR3 reads CASSQAYLKVPPSIEAEAFF. CDR3 DNA sequence: TGTGCCAGCAGCCAAGCCTATCTTAAGGTCCCGCCGAGCATCGAGGCTGAAGCTTTCTTT.

The chain's CDR3 is CASSLGGAGGYGYTF. Written as DNA, the CDR3 is TGTGCCAGCAGCTTAGGCGGGGCAGGGGGCTATGGCTACACCTTC. The chain employs TRBV7-2 and TRBJ1-2; 7 bases line up with TRBD1. This CDR3 is built from 15 residues. Trimming removed 1 base from V and 4 bases from J; junction bases left unmatched: 6. Germline V gene data show CDR1 as SGHTA and CDR2 as FQGNSA.

The V call is TRBV28, the J call TRBJ2-7, with no clear D. The length of the CDR3 is 11 residues. V was trimmed by 5 bases and J by 0 bases, leaving 2 bases between them. CDR1 is MDHEN and CDR2 is SYDVKM in the germline V gene. For the CDR3, the DNA is TGTGCCAGCAGTGTCTCCTACGAGCAGTACTTC. Its protein is CASSVSYEQYF.

About this clone itself: The sample carries other DNA sequences with the same CDR3. The V and J genes are TRBV9 and TRBJ2-1, with D perhaps TRBD1 or TRBD2 (5 bases each). The CDR3 extends over 13 amino acids. Trimming stripped 5 bases from V and 5 bases from J, with 11 bases between. The germline V gene has CDR1 SGDLS and CDR2 YYNGEE. The CDR3 is CASSRDGNNEQFF. The CDR3 DNA reads TGTGCCAGCAGTAGGGACGGAAACAATGAGCAGTTCTTC.

The V and J genes are TRBV7-2 and TRBJ2-7, with D perhaps matching TRBD2 (7 bases). Looked up from germline, CDR1 is SGHTA and CDR2 is FQGNSA. Trimming took 0 bases from V and 5 from J, leaving 11 bases between them. CDR3 length equals 14 residues. CDR3 in amino acids: CASSLAGGGHEQYF. The DNA of the CDR3 is TGTGCCAGCAGCTTAGCGGGAGGGGGGCACGAGCAGTACTTC.

This clone showed up just once. The rearrangement links TRBV7-8 to TRBJ2-7, with a tentative D call TRBD1 (7 bases). V gave up 4 bases and J gave up 6 bases, with 16 bases separating them. This CDR3 comprises 14 residues. Germline V gives CDR1 SGHVS, CDR2 FQNEAQ. In DNA, the CDR3 is TGTGCCAGCAGCTCAGGCGGAGGGGGCATCGAGCAGTACTTC. This codes for CASSSGGGGIEQYF.

The chain employs TRBV14 and TRBJ2-6; 8 nucleotides agree with TRBD2. With V trimmed by 2 bases and J by 1 base, 4 bases remained unmatched. The V gene's germline CDR1 is SGHDN and CDR2 FVKESK. The CDR3 is made up of 17 amino acids. CDR3 amino acids: CASSQRGGRSGANVLTF. In DNA, the CDR3 is TGTGCCAGCAGCCAACGGGGGGGTCGGTCTGGGGCCAACGTCCTGACTTTC.

This sequence joins TRBV7-2 and TRBJ1-2; the D is unclear. Germline V gene data show CDR1 as SGHTA and CDR2 as FQGNSA. This CDR3 region has 12 residues. Between the trimmed V and J ends, which lost 3 bases and 3 bases, there was a span of 5 bases. The CDR3 loop is CASSFPDYGYTF. The CDR3 nucleotides read TGTGCCAGCAGCTTCCCGGACTATGGCTACACCTTC.

V and J are TRBV5-8 and TRBJ2-6, with a tentative D call TRBD1 (6 bases). The germline V and J ends were trimmed by 2 bases and 0 bases, with 9 bases remaining between them. The V gene's germline CDR1 is SGHTS and CDR2 YDEGEE. CDR3 length: 16 amino acids. CDR3 loop: CASSFQGFSGANVLTF. The CDR3 nucleotides read TGTGCCAGCAGCTTCCAGGGGTTCTCTGGGGCCAACGTCCTGACTTTC.

As for this clone: The sample carries other DNA sequences with the same CDR3. J is TRBJ2-2 and V is TRBV5-1; D remains unclear. Germline V gene lookup returns CDR1 SGHRS and CDR2 YFSETQ. This CDR3 is built from 11 residues. V lost 4 bases to trimming and J lost 5 bases, with 3 bases between them. The CDR3 sequence: CASSKTGELFF. CDR3 in DNA: TGCGCCAGCAGCAAAACCGGGGAGCTGTTTTTT.

V gene TRBV10-3 combines with J gene TRBJ2-7; D call uncertain. The CDR3 is 11 residues long. Trimming pared 3 bases from V and 4 bases from J, leaving 4 bases between. In germline, CDR1 is ENHRY, CDR2 SYGVKD. CDR3 coding DNA: TGTGCCATCAGTGATTATTACGAGCAGTACTTC. It is translated as CAISDYYEQYF.

The V gene is TRBV7-9, the J gene TRBJ2-3, with 7 bases fitting TRBD2. Per germline, CDR1 SEHNR and CDR2 FQNEAQ (reference sequence). This CDR3 has 14 residues. The ends lost 11 bases at V and 0 bases at J; junction bases unmatched: 8. DNA of the CDR3: TGTGCCGGAACAACTAGCGAAAGCACAGATACGCAGTATTTT. As protein: CAGTTSESTDTQYF.

The V call is TRBV19, the J call TRBJ1-5; 10 positions match TRBD1. The CDR3 covers 13 residues. The ends lost 8 bases at V and 7 bases at J; junction bases unmatched: 5. Germline values: CDR1 LNHDA, CDR2 SQIVND (reference sequence). The CDR3 here is CASWDRGRQPQHF. DNA for the CDR3: TGTGCCAGTTGGGACAGGGGAAGACAGCCCCAGCATTTT.

The chain has TRBV19 and TRBJ2-6; either TRBD1 or TRBD2 may fit D (5 bases each). The CDR3 length is 15 residues. V was cut by 5 bases and J by 4 bases, with 12 bases left in between. CDR1 LNHDA and CDR2 SQIVND come from the germline V gene (reference sequence). In nucleotides, the CDR3 is TGTGCCAGTAGTCGGGGCCCTGGAGGGGCCAACGTCCTGACTTTC. Its translation is CASSRGPGGANVLTF.

In the case of this clone: The sample holds other DNA sequences that translate to the same CDR3. This chain joins TRBV6-5 and TRBJ2-3; D could derive from TRBD1 or TRBD2 (6 bases each). This CDR3 region has 15 residues. From germline, CDR1 is MNHEY and CDR2 SVGAGI. Between the trimmed V and J ends, which lost 2 bases and 0 bases, there was a span of 9 bases. The CDR3 sequence is CASSYRGLSTDTQYF. The CDR3 DNA reads TGTGCCAGCAGTTACCGGGGGCTTAGCACAGATACGCAGTATTTT.

V and J are TRBV28 and TRBJ1-1, with D perhaps matching TRBD1 (6 bases). Trimming stripped 7 bases from V and 7 bases from J, with 16 bases between. The CDR3 runs 13 residues. Germline CDR1 and CDR2: MDHEN and SYDVKM. The DNA of the CDR3 is TGTGCCAGCACCAAAGGGGGGACAAGTGAAGCTTTCTTT. It encodes CASTKGGTSEAFF.

This clone was picked up one time. This chain uses TRBV6-5 with TRBJ1-1; D gene uncertain. V lost 1 base, J lost 0 bases, and 3 bases lay in between. The CDR3 loop spans 13 amino acids. The germline gives CDR1 MNHEY, CDR2 SVGAGI. Here the CDR3 reads CASSYLLNTEAFF. In DNA form, the CDR3 reads TGTGCCAGCAGTTACTTACTGAACACTGAAGCTTTCTTT.

The rearrangement uses TRBV5-6 and TRBJ2-7, with D perhaps matching TRBD2 (6 bases). This CDR3 comprises 16 residues. V lost 2 bases and J lost 5, with 20 bases in between. Germline V gives CDR1 SGHDT, CDR2 YYEEEE. CDR3 amino acids: CASSFGTPSFLNEQYF. CDR3 coding DNA: TGTGCCAGCAGCTTCGGGACTCCCTCTTTCCTTAACGAGCAGTACTTC.

The genes are TRBV7-8 and TRBJ2-5, with 7 bases lining up with TRBD2. The CDR3 loop spans 13 amino acids. Germline CDR1 reads SGHVS; CDR2 reads FQNEAQ. J lost 3 bases, V lost 5 bases, and 3 bases had no gene match. The CDR3 DNA is TGTGCCAGCAGCCGTCTAGCGGAAGAGACCCAGTACTTC. This encodes CASSRLAEETQYF.